The 5 T cell receptor beta chains below were found in one sample sequenced in a study of T cell responses to AZD1222 COVID-19 vaccine. TCRdb's table, derived via immunoSEQ multiplex PCR, lists solely in-frame clones and lacks some. The sample gives about 170,000 clones, 92% of which show up once; around 1.5% is in the top ten. The sample here was peripheral blood, taken on day 0 of AZD1222 vaccination. These receptors came from an adult in good health.

The chain uses TRBV2 and TRBJ2-7; D ambiguous. The CDR3 extends over 14 amino acids. CDR1 is SNHLY and CDR2 is FYNNEI in the germline V gene. Between the trimmed V and J ends, which lost 6 bases and 2 bases, there was a span of 14 bases. In nucleotides, the CDR3 is TGTGCCAGCAGACGGACGAGCCTCGCCTACGAGCAGTACTTC. This sequence encodes CASRRTSLAYEQYF.

The rearrangement links TRBV11-2 to TRBJ1-2; D is perhaps TRBD1 (5 bases). The CDR3 is 15 residues long. Germline V gene lookup returns CDR1 SGHAT and CDR2 FQNNGV. Trimming took 3 bases from V and 2 from J, leaving 13 bases between them. The CDR3 region has the DNA TGTGCCAGCAGCTTTAATCAGGGAGGGAACTATGGCTACACCTTC. Protein product: CASSFNQGGNYGYTF.

The chain has TRBV6-2 or TRBV6-3 and TRBJ2-5; 8 positions agree with TRBD1. V lost 0 bases, J lost 5 bases, and 8 bases stayed unmatched. The CDR3 is 16 amino acids. The V gene's germline CDR1 is MNHEY and CDR2 SVGEGT. CDR3 nucleotide sequence: TGTGCCAGCAGTTACTCCGGACAGGGCAAAATTGAGACCCAGTACTTC. Its protein product is CASSYSGQGKIETQYF.

The chain uses TRBV6-2 or TRBV6-3 and TRBJ2-4; the D gene is possibly TRBD1 (5 bases). CDR1 is MNHEY and CDR2 is SVGEGT in the germline V gene. The CDR3 sequence is 16 residues long. The ends were cut back, 5 bases at V and 2 bases at J, with 16 bases in the middle. CDR3 coding DNA: TGTGCCAGCAGTACACCGACAGTAGAGTCCAAAAACATTCAGTACTTC. Translated: CASSTPTVESKNIQYF.

The rearrangement links TRBV3-1 (or the pseudogene TRBV3-2) to TRBJ2-5; 7 bases align to TRBD2. CDR3 size: 15 residues. Per germline, CDR1 LGHDT and CDR2 YNNKEL (reference sequence). Trimming took 1 base from V and 7 from J; bases not matched to a gene: 9. CDR3 in DNA: TGTGCCAGCAGCCAAGTAGGGGAGGGGCACGGGACCCAGTACTTC. This codes for CASSQVGEGHGTQYF.